One and the same sample provided the 12 T cell receptor beta chains below, sequenced in a study of T cells in Graves' hyperthyroidism and ophthalmopathy. The CDR3 regions of TCR beta were amplified from RNA transcripts. First-round RT-PCR with HTBI primers amplified the TCR CDR3 region. TCRdb reprocessed the multiplex PCR reads with MiXCR, giving one entry per CDR3 protein. The data contain 130,000 or so distinct CDR3 sequences, approximately 20% of them seen just once; the ten biggest clones take up 65% to 80%. The specimen sequenced was blood. The source of these receptors is a woman between 50 and 59 years old with Graves' hyperthyroidism that later progressed to Graves' ophthalmopathy.

This clonotype was picked up a small number of times. CDR3 amino acids: CASSPRGTSGQETQYF. CDR3 in DNA: TGTGCCAGCAGCCCCAGAGGGACTAGCGGCCAAGAGACCCAGTACTTC. The chain links TRBV9 to TRBJ2-5; 11 positions agree with TRBD2. V lost 4 bases to trimming and J lost 1 base; unmatched junction nucleotides: 6. The CDR3 is made up of 16 amino acids. CDR1 and CDR2 from the germline V gene are SGDLS and YYNGEE.

The chain joins TRBV6-2 or TRBV6-3 to TRBJ2-2, with TRBD2 matching 8 bases. CDR1 is MNHEY and CDR2 is SVGEGT in the germline V gene. The CDR3 sequence is 15 residues long. With V trimmed by 5 bases and J by 5 bases, 7 bases remained unmatched. For the CDR3, the DNA is TGTGCCAGCAGTCCCCGGGGGGGTGGGACCGGGGAGCTGTTTTTT. This encodes CASSPRGGGTGELFF.

The rearrangement links TRBV27 to TRBJ2-7; D may be TRBD1 or TRBD2 (5 bases each). CDR3 size: 13 residues. Per germline, CDR1 MNHEY and CDR2 SMNVEV (reference sequence). V dropped 5 bases and J dropped 7 bases, with 15 bases sitting between them. The CDR3 coding sequence is TGTGCCAGCAGTCTCCGGGGCTTCGGTGAGCAGTACTTC. Translating it yields CASSLRGFGEQYF.

The chain links TRBV28 to TRBJ2-3; 9 bases match TRBD2. Germline assignment: CDR1 MDHEN and CDR2 SYDVKM. V was pared by 7 bases and J by 13 bases, with 9 bases of the junction left unmatched. The CDR3 sequence is 12 residues long. The CDR3 here is CASNRGRTSEYF. The CDR3 nucleotides are TGTGCCAGCAACCGAGGTCGGACTAGCGAGTATTTT.

The table lists this clonotype with a few counts. The V call is TRBV29-1, the J call TRBJ2-1; D is perhaps TRBD1 (6 bases). Germline V gene lookup returns CDR1 SQVTM and CDR2 ANQGSEA. The germline V and J ends were trimmed by 4 bases and 10 bases, with 17 bases remaining between them. The CDR3 consists of 13 residues. CDR3 protein: CSVGGQGFKEQFF. CDR3 nucleotides: TGCAGCGTTGGGGGGCAGGGATTTAAGGAGCAGTTCTTC.

Many counts were recorded for this clonotype. The chain recombines TRBV30 with TRBJ2-1; no clear D. Germline lookup yields CDR1 GTSNPN and CDR2 SVGIG (reference sequence). V was cut by 1 base and J by 0 bases, with 10 bases left in between. The CDR3 contains 15 residues. The DNA of the CDR3 is TGTGCCTGGAGTGAGTACGGGTTCTCCTACAATGAGCAGTTCTTC. Its translation: CAWSEYGFSYNEQFF.

This chain uses TRBV2 with TRBJ2-1; 11 nucleotides match TRBD2. CDR1 and CDR2 (germline): SNHLY, FYNNEI. The CDR3 has 15 amino acids. V was clipped by 8 bases and J by 12 bases; unmatched bases: 15. The DNA of the CDR3 is TGTGCCAGCCTTGATAGCGGGAGGGCCCTCCTCGGGCAGTTCTTC. Translated, it gives CASLDSGRALLGQFF. The full variable domain, rest sourced from reference TRBV2 and TRBJ2-1, is EPEVTQTPSHQVTQMGQEVILRCVPISNHLYFYWYRQILGQKVEFLVSFYNNEISEKSEIFDDQFSVERPDGSNFTLKIRSTKLEDSAMYFCASLDSGRALLGQFFGPGTRLTVL.

This chain joins TRBV7-9 and TRBJ2-2; D remains unclear. Looked up from germline, CDR1 is SEHNR and CDR2 is FQNEAQ (reference sequence). Trimming took 1 base from V and 3 from J, leaving 3 bases between them. The CDR3 is 13 amino acids. CDR3 loop: CASSLDHTGELFF. The DNA for the CDR3 is TGTGCCAGCAGCTTAGATCACACCGGGGAGCTGTTTTTT.

Many counts were recorded for this clonotype. The rearrangement links TRBV20-1 to TRBJ2-1, with D possibly matching TRBD2 (6 bases). Germline CDR1 and CDR2: DFQATT and SNEGSKA (reference sequence). Trimming took off 0 bases at V and 0 bases at J, with 15 bases between the two ends. The CDR3 extends over 17 amino acids. CDR3 loop: CSARDLRGTSSYNEQFF. CDR3 nucleotides: TGCAGTGCTAGAGATCTGCGCGGGACCAGCTCCTACAATGAGCAGTTCTTC.

In this sample, this clonotype turned up many times. The CDR3 loop reads CSVEEARNYGYTF. The CDR3 coding sequence is TGCAGCGTTGAAGAAGCCCGAAACTATGGCTACACCTTC. The rearrangement uses TRBV29-1 and TRBJ1-2; unclear D gene. In germline, CDR1 is SQVTM, CDR2 ANQGSEA. Trimming removed 0 bases at V and 2 bases at J, with 7 bases between. CDR3 length equals 13 residues.

CDR3 loop: CASRADRGQPQHF. The CDR3 DNA follows: TGTGCCAGCAGGGCCGACAGGGGTCAGCCCCAGCATTTT. This chain uses TRBV12-3 or TRBV12-4 with TRBJ1-5; TRBD1 matches 8 bases. Unmatched junction bases numbered 4, after V lost 6 bases and J lost 6 bases. CDR3 size: 13 residues.

This clonotype has a count of ten or more. The chain carries TRBV7-9 and TRBJ1-2; D remains ambiguous. From germline, CDR1 is SEHNR and CDR2 FQNEAQ (reference sequence). The ends were cut back, 5 bases at V and 8 bases at J, with 15 bases in the middle. The CDR3 has 13 residues. This chain's CDR3 is CASSHAASRGYTF. The CDR3 DNA reads TGTGCCAGCAGCCACGCCGCTTCTCGGGGCTACACCTTC.